This entry lists 8 T cell receptor beta chains sequenced from one sample in a study of T cell responses to AZD1222 COVID-19 vaccine. The method was immunoSEQ multiplex PCR; TCRdb's version includes in-frame clones alone and lacks a portion of them. The repertoire consists of some 120,000 clones, with about 85% occurring once and the leading ten covering around 6.2%. The specimen comprised peripheral blood, sampled on day 0 of AZD1222 vaccination. These TCRs come from an adult in good health.

The CDR3 DNA reads TGTGCCAGCAGCTCTCTTATCGACCAGCCCCAGCATTTT. This translates into CASSSLIDQPQHF. The J gene is TRBJ1-5, the V gene TRBV6-5; D remains unclear. Germline CDR1 MNHEY, CDR2 SVGAGI. The CDR3 has 13 amino acids. The ends were cut back, 6 bases at V and 7 bases at J, with 13 bases in the middle.

This clone was seen more than once but under ten times. This specimen includes other DNA sequences encoding the same CDR3. CDR3 DNA sequence: TGTGCCAGCAGTGACGGACAGAACACCGGGGAGCTGTTTTTT. Translation gives CASSDGQNTGELFF. The chain links TRBV6-4 to TRBJ2-2; D perhaps matches TRBD1 (5 bases). The V gene lost 2 bases and the J gene lost 1 base, with 5 bases spanning the gap. The CDR3 runs to 14 residues. Per the germline V gene, CDR1 is MRHNA and CDR2 is SNTAGT.

The chain joins TRBV5-1 to TRBJ1-2; D is perhaps TRBD1 (5 bases). Germline CDR1 is SGHRS and CDR2 is YFSETQ. This CDR3 is 15 amino acids long. Trimming took 1 base from V and 5 from J, leaving 15 bases between them. For the CDR3, the DNA is TGCGCCAGCAGCTTGTCGGCAGGCGGGGGATATGGCTACACCTTC. Protein sequence: CASSLSAGGGYGYTF.

The V call is TRBV11-2, the J call TRBJ2-7, with 9 bases matching TRBD2. The CDR3 totals 15 residues. J gave up 6 bases and V 5 bases, and 11 bases lay outside the gene matches. Germline values: CDR1 SGHAT, CDR2 FQNNGV. CDR3: CASSTPSGALGEQYF. CDR3 in DNA: TGTGCCAGCAGCACACCTAGCGGGGCCTTAGGCGAGCAGTACTTC.

The chain combines TRBV7-2 with TRBJ2-5; 9 bases are shared with TRBD2. J gave up 5 bases and V 3 bases, and 13 bases lay outside the gene matches. The CDR3 covers 17 residues. CDR1 is SGHTA and CDR2 is FQGNSA in the germline V gene. The CDR3 DNA is TGTGCCAGCAGCTTTCGGCGGGGGGGCCCAGGATCGGAGACCCAGTACTTC. Protein: CASSFRRGGPGSETQYF.

The chain couples TRBV6-5 to TRBJ1-2; D might be TRBD1 (5 bases). The germline gives CDR1 MNHEY, CDR2 SVGAGI. The CDR3 is made up of 14 amino acids. Between the trimmed V and J ends, which lost 6 bases and 6 bases, there was a span of 17 bases. CDR3 sequence (DNA): TGTGCCAGCAGGCCCCCGGGGGGGATCCATGGCTACACCTTC. Its protein is CASRPPGGIHGYTF.

V and J are TRBV27 and TRBJ2-1, with 8 bases matching TRBD1. Per the germline V gene, CDR1 is MNHEY and CDR2 is SMNVEV (reference sequence). The CDR3 length is 15 residues. Trimming at V came to 6 bases and at J to 3 bases, leaving 7 bases not matched to a gene. This CDR3 is CASRNTGQVYNEQFF. CDR3 DNA: TGTGCCAGCAGGAATACGGGACAGGTCTACAATGAGCAGTTCTTC.

This clone is a singleton in its sample. This rearrangement joins TRBV7-8 to TRBJ2-6; D is tentatively TRBD1 or TRBD2 (5 bases each). CDR1 SGHVS and CDR2 FQNEAQ come from the germline V gene. The CDR3 consists of 19 residues. The V gene lost 3 bases and the J gene lost 0 bases, with 18 bases spanning the gap. The CDR3 nucleotides read TGTGCCAGCAGCTTGCCGGGCCGGGACGGAGGCTCTGGGGCCAACGTCCTGACTTTC. Protein sequence: CASSLPGRDGGSGANVLTF.